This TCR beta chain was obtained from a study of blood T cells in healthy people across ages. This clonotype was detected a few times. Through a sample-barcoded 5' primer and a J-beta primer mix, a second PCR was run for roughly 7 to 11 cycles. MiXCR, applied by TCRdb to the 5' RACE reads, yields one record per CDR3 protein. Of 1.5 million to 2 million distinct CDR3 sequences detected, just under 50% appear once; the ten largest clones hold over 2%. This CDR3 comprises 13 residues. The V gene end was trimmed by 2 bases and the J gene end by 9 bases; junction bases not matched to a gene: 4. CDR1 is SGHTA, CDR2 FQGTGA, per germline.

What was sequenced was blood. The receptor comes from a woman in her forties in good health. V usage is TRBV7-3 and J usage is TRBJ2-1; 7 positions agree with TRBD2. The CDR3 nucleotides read TGTGCCAGCAGCTTAGGCCCGGGAGGTGAGCAGTTCTTC. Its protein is CASSLGPGGEQFF.